This T cell receptor (beta chain) came from a study of cytomegalovirus exposure and HLA in healthy donors. Overall study context: The same platform as the 500 to 700 first-cohort repertoires was used for the 130 or so validation repertoires, a later analysis reported. Study-level results: Rarity characterized most TCR sequences, yet some public TCRs appeared in many donors. In vitro, a few CMV-associated chains proved specific for CMV antigens. It was about 150 TCR beta chains that were listed as cytomegalovirus-associated.

In this sample, this clone turned up a few times. Its antigen remains unknown. The table came from immunoSEQ multiplex PCR; TCRdb's copy has only in-frame clones and leaves some out. The sample records roughly 280,000 clones, 70% to 90% being singletons. This TCR derives from a woman between 18 and 29 years old in good health and CMV-seronegative. Sequencing was carried out using PBMCs.

CDR3 coding DNA: TGTGCCAGCAGTGACCCCTCGGGAAGGGGGGGGTATGGCTACACCTTC. Its protein is CASSDPSGRGGYGYTF. This chain joins TRBV25-1 and TRBJ1-2; possibly TRBD1 for D (6 bases). V gave up 3 bases and J gave up 5 bases, with 19 bases separating them. Looked up from germline, CDR1 is MGHDK and CDR2 is SYGVNS. CDR3 length: 16 amino acids.